This T cell receptor beta chain comes out of a study of a mutant IDH1 vaccine in newly diagnosed glioma. Study-wide findings and caveats: Apparently unrelated to pseudoprogression were changes in the top peripheral T cell clonotypes.

Noted time point: week 47, end of study. The vaccine gave 300 ug of a 20-mer mutant IDH1 peptide subcutaneously per dose. Looked up from germline, CDR1 is KGHSH and CDR2 is LQKENI. Trimming took off 2 bases at V and 5 bases at J, with 15 bases between the two ends. CDR3 size: 15 residues. Notes on this clone: The antigen remains unidentified.

The data were produced by immunoSEQ multiplex PCR, yet TCRdb's version contains in-frame clones alone and is incomplete. Found here are more than 50,000 clones, less than 70% of them singletons; the top ten hold 4.5% to 5.5%. Sequences were derived from peripheral blood mononuclear cells (PBMCs), sampled from a glioma patient whose treatment included an IDH1 peptide vaccine. The chain couples TRBV18 to TRBJ1-1; a weak D match, TRBD1 (5 bases). The TCR originated in a man aged 35 to 55 with glioma. Some clones in this sample may be carry-over from other donors' samples. The DNA for the CDR3 is TGTGCCAGCTCACCAAATGGAGGGGCGCGAACTGAAGCTTTCTTT. This gives the protein CASSPNGGARTEAFF.